The 8 T cell receptor beta chains below were found in one sample sequenced in a study of T cells in Graves' hyperthyroidism and ophthalmopathy. RNA transcripts yielded amplified TCR beta CDR3 regions. Researchers ran a first-round RT-PCR on the TCR CDR3 using the HTBI primer set. TCRdb called the multiplex PCR reads again in MiXCR, with one record for every CDR3 protein. The table includes roughly 98,000 distinct CDR3 sequences, roughly 40% detected once. The sequencing sample was made of peripheral blood or thyroid tissue (not recorded which). The origin of the receptors is a woman aged 25 to 39 with Graves' hyperthyroidism.

The chain recombines TRBV20-1 with TRBJ2-5; D tentatively fits TRBD1 or TRBD2 (5 bases each). The germline V gene has CDR1 DFQATT and CDR2 SNEGSKA (reference sequence). The CDR3 totals 12 residues. The V end was cut by 6 bases, the J end by 5 bases, with 13 bases between. The CDR3 region is CSASREPETQYF. For the CDR3, the DNA is TGCAGTGCCAGCAGGGAGCCTGAGACCCAGTACTTC.

This clonotype was seen at least ten times. DNA of the CDR3: TGTGCCAGCAGCTTATACGGTTGGCTAGCGGGGAGCTCTGGGGCCAACGTCCTGACTTTC. This gives the protein CASSLYGWLAGSSGANVLTF. V gene TRBV7-3 combines with J gene TRBJ2-6; 9 nucleotides match TRBD2. The CDR3 length is 20 residues. In germline, CDR1 is SGHTA, CDR2 FQGTGA. Unmatched junction bases numbered 11, after V lost 2 bases and J lost 0 bases.

This clonotype has ten or more counts. The genes are TRBV2 and TRBJ1-5; D perhaps matches TRBD1 (5 bases). This CDR3 spans 13 amino acids. V shed 4 bases and J shed 6 bases, with 10 bases lying between them. CDR1 and CDR2 (germline): SNHLY, FYNNEI. The CDR3 loop is CASSVQGSQPQHF. The CDR3 DNA is TGTGCCAGCAGTGTCCAGGGAAGTCAGCCCCAGCATTTT.

This clonotype was observed at least ten times. The V gene is TRBV12-3 or TRBV12-4, the J gene TRBJ2-7; D ambiguous. CDR3 length: 14 residues. V lost 3 bases to trimming and J lost 2 bases, with 11 bases between them. The chain's CDR3 is CASSFLTSPYEQYF. The CDR3 DNA sequence: TGTGCCAGCAGTTTCCTGACATCCCCCTACGAGCAGTACTTC.

This clonotype appeared many times. The chain combines TRBV12-3 or TRBV12-4 with TRBJ2-2; D not certain. The CDR3 spans 13 residues. V lost 6 bases and J lost 4, with 9 bases in between. The chain's CDR3 is CASRSMGTGELFF. Written as DNA, the CDR3 is TGTGCCAGCAGATCTATGGGCACCGGGGAGCTGTTTTTT.

This clonotype has ten or more counts. The J gene is TRBJ2-7, the V gene TRBV19; TRBD1 is a possible D gene (5 bases). V was cut by 6 bases and J by 2 bases, with 14 bases left in between. This CDR3 is built from 14 residues. The germline V gene encodes CDR1 LNHDA and CDR2 SQIVND (reference sequence). The CDR3 coding sequence is TGTGCCAGTAGCCATTTGACAGACGCCTACGAGCAGTACTTC. It codes for CASSHLTDAYEQYF.

This clonotype has a count of ten or more. The chain recombines TRBV6-6 with TRBJ1-2, with D possibly being TRBD1 (5 bases). The CDR3 extends over 14 amino acids. Trimming shortened V by 5 bases and J by 4 bases, and 14 bases separated the two germline ends. From germline, CDR1 is MNHNY and CDR2 SVGAGI (reference sequence). The CDR3 loop is CASSRDGTRYGYTF. The CDR3 nucleotides read TGTGCCAGCAGTCGGGACGGAACTCGCTATGGCTACACCTTC.

This clonotype has ten or more counts. The chain combines TRBV4-2 with TRBJ1-2, with D perhaps matching TRBD1 (6 bases). Germline loops: CDR1 LGHNA, CDR2 YNFKEQ. The germline V and J ends were trimmed by 0 bases and 5 bases, with 10 bases remaining between them. CDR3 size: 14 residues. CDR3 residues: CASSQDPGVYGYTF. The CDR3 nucleotides are TGTGCCAGCAGCCAAGATCCAGGGGTATATGGCTACACCTTC.